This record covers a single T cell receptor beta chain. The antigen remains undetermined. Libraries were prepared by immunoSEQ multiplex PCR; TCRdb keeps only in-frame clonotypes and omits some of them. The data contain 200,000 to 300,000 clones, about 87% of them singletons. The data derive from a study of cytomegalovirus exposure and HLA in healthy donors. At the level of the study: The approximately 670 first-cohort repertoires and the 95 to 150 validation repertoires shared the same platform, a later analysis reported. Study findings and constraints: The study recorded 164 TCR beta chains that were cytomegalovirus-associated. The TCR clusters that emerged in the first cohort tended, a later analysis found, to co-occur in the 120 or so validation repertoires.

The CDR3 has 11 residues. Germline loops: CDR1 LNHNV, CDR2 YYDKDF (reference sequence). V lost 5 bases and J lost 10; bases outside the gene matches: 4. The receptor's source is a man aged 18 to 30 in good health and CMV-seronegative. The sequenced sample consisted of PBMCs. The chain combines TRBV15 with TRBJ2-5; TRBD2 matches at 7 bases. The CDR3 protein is CATSLSGDQYF. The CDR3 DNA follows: TGTGCCACCAGCTTAAGCGGGGACCAGTACTTC.